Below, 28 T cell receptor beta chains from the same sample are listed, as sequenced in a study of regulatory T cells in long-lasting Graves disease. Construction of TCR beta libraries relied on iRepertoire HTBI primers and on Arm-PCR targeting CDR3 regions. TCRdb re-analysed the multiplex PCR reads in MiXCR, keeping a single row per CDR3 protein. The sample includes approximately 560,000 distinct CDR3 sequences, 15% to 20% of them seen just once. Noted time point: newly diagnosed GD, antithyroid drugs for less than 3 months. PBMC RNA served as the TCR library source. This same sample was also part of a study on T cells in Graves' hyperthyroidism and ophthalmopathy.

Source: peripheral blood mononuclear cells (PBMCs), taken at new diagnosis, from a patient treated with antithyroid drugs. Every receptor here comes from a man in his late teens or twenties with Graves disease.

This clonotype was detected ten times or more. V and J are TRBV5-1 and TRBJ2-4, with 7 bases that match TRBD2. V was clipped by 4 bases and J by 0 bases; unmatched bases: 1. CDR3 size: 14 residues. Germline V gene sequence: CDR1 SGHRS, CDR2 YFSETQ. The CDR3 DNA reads TGCGCCAGCAGCCGGGAGGTAGCCAAAAACATTCAGTACTTC. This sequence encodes CASSREVAKNIQYF.

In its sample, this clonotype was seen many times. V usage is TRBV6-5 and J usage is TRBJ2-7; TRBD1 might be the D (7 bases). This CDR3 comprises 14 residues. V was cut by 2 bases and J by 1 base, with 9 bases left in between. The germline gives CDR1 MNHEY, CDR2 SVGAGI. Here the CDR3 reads CASSYQGGSYEQYF. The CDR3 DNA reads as TGTGCCAGCAGTTACCAGGGGGGATCCTACGAGCAGTACTTC.

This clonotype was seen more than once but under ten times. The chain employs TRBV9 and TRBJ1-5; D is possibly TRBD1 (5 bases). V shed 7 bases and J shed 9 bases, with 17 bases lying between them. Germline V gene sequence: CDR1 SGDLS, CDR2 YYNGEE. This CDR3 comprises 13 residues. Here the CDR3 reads CASGGSGPLPQHF. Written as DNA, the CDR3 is TGTGCCAGCGGGGGAAGCGGCCCTTTGCCCCAGCATTTT.

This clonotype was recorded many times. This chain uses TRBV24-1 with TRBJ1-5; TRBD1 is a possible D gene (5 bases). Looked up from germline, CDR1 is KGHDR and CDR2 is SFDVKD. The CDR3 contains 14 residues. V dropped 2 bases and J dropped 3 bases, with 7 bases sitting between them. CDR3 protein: CATSDWGDNQPQHF. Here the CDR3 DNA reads TGTGCCACCAGTGATTGGGGGGACAATCAGCCCCAGCATTTT.

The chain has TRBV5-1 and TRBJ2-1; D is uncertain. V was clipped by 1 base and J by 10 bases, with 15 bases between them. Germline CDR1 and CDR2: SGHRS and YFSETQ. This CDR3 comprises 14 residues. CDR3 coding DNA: TGCGCCAGCAGCTTGAATCCCGGAGCTCTGGAGCAGTTCTTC. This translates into CASSLNPGALEQFF.

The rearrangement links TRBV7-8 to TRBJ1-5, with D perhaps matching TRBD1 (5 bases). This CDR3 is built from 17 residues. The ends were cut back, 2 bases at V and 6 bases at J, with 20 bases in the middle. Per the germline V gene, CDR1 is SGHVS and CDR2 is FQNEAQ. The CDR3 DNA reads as TGTGCCAGCAGCTTATCGTCCAATTCCATAACAGGTCAGCCCCAGCATTTT. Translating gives CASSLSSNSITGQPQHF. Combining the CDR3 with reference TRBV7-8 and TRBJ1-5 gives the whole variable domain GAGVSQSPRYKVAKRGQDVALRCDPISGHVSLFWYQQALGQGPEFLTYFQNEAQLDKSGLPSDRFFAERPEGSVSTLKIQRTQQEDSAVYLCASSLSSNSITGQPQHFGDGTRLSIL.

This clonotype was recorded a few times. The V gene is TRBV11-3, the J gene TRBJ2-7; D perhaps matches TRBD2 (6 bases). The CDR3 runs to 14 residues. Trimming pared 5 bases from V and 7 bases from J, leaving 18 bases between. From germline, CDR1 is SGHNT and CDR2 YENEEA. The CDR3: CASSPGAGPVEQYF. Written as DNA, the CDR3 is TGTGCCAGCAGCCCGGGAGCGGGCCCCGTGGAGCAGTACTTC.

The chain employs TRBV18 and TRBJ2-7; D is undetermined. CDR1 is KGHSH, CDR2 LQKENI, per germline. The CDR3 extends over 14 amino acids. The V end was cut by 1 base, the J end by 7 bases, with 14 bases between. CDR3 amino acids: CASSPHSALEEQYF. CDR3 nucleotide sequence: TGTGCCAGCTCACCACACAGTGCCTTAGAAGAGCAGTACTTC.

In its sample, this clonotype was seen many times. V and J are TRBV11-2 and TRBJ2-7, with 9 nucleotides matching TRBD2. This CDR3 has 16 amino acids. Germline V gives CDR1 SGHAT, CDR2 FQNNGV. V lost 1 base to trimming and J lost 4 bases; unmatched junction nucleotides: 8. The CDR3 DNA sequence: TGTGCCAGCAGCTTAGGATGGCGGGAGGGTTTATACGAGCAGTACTTC. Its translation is CASSLGWREGLYEQYF.

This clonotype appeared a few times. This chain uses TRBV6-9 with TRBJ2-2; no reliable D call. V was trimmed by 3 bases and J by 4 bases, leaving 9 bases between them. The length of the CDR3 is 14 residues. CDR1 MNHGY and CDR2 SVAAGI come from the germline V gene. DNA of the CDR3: TGTGCCAGCAGTTACGGGCCAACCACCGGGGAGCTGTTTTTT. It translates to CASSYGPTTGELFF.

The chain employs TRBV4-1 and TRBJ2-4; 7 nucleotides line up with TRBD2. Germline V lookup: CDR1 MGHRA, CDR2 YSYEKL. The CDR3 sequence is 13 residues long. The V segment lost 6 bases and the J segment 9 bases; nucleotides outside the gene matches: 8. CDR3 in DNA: TGCGCCAGCAGGGTCGGTGGCGGGGGCATTCAGTACTTC. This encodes CASRVGGGGIQYF.

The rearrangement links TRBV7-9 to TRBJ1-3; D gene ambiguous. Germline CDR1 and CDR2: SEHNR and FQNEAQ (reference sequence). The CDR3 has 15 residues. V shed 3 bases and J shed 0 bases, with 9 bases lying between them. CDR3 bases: TGTGCCAGCAGCTTCCTCGAAGACTCTGGAAACACCATATATTTT. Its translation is CASSFLEDSGNTIYF.

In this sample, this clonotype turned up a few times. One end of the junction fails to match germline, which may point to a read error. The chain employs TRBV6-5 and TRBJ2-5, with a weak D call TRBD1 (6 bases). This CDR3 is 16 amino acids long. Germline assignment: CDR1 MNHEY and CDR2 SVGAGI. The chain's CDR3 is CAGSLGITDSQETQYF. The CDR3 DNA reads TGTGCCGGCAGTTTGGGCATAACGGACAGTCAAGAGACCCAGTACTTC.

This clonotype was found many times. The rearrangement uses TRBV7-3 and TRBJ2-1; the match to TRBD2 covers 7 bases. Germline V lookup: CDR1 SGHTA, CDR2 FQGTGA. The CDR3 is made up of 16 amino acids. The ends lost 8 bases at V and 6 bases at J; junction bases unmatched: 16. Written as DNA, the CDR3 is TGTGCCAGCGGCCAGGGAGGGATGAGCCTTGGCAATGAGCAGTTCTTC. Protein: CASGQGGMSLGNEQFF.

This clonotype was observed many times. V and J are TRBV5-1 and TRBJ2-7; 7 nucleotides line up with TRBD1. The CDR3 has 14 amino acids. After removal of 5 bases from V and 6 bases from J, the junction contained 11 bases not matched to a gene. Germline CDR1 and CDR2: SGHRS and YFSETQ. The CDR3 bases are TGCGCCAGCAGTTCGGACAGGAGGTACGGCGAGCAGTACTTC. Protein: CASSSDRRYGEQYF.

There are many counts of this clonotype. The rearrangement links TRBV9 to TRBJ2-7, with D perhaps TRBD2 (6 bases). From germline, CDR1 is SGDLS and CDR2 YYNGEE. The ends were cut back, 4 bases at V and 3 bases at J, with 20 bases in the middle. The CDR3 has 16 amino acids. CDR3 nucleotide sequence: TGTGCCAGCAGCCTCTTAGCGGAAACGACCCTCTACGAGCAGTACTTC. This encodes CASSLLAETTLYEQYF.

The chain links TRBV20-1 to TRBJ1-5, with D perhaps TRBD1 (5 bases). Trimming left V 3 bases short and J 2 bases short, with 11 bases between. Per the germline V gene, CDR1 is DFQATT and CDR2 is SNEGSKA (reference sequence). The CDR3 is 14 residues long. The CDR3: CSARRGFGNQPQHF. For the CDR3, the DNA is TGCAGTGCTAGGAGGGGATTTGGCAATCAGCCCCAGCATTTT.

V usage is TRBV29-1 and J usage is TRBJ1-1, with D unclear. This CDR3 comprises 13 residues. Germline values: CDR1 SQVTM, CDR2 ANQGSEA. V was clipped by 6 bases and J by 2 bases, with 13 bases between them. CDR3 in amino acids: CSVTPDGNTEAFF. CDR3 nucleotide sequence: TGCAGCGTAACGCCGGACGGAAACACTGAAGCTTTCTTT. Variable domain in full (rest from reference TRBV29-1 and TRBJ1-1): SAVISQKPSRDICQRGTSLTIQCQVDSQVTMMFWYRQQPGQSLTLIATANQGSEATYESGFVIDKFPISRPNLTFSTLTVSNMSPEDSSIYLCSVTPDGNTEAFFGQGTRLTVV.

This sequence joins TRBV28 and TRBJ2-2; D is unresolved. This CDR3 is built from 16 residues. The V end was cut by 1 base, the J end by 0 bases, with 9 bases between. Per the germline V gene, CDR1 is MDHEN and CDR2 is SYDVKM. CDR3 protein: CASSLLGRPNTGELFF. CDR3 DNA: TGTGCCAGCAGTTTATTAGGCAGACCGAACACCGGGGAGCTGTTTTTT.

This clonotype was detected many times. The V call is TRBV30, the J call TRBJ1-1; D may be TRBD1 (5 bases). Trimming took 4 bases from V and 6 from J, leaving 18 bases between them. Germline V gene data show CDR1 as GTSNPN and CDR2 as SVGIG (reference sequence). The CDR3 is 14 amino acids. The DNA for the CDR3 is TGTGCCTGGATCCCCAAAATCGACAGTCCTGAAGCTTTCTTT. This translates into CAWIPKIDSPEAFF.

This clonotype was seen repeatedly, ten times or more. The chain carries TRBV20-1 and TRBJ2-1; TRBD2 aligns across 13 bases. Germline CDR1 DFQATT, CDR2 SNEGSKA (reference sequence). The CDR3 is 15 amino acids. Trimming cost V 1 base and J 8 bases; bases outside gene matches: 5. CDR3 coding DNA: TGCAGTGCTAGAGTTGGGACTAGCGGGACAGATGAGCAGTTCTTC. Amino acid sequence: CSARVGTSGTDEQFF.

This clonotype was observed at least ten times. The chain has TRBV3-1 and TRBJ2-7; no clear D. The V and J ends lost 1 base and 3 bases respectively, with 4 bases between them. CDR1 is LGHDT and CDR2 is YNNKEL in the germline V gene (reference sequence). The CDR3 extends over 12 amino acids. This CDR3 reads CASSQVLYEQYF. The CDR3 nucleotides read TGTGCCAGCAGCCAAGTTCTCTACGAGCAGTACTTC.

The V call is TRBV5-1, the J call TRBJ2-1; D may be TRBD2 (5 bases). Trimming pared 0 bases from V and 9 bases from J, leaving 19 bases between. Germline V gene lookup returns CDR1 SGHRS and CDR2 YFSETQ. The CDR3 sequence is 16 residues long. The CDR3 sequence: CASSLDSLGGAGEQFF. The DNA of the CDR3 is TGCGCCAGCAGCTTGGATAGCTTAGGCGGTGCGGGTGAGCAGTTCTTC.

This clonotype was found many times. The DNA of the CDR3 is TGTGCCTGGAGTCGACAGGATTCGGAGACCCAGTACTTC. As protein: CAWSRQDSETQYF. The J gene is TRBJ2-5, the V gene TRBV30, with a possible D match to TRBD1 (6 bases). CDR3 length equals 13 residues. Trimming pared 2 bases from V and 5 bases from J, leaving 12 bases between. CDR1 GTSNPN and CDR2 SVGIG come from the germline V gene (reference sequence).

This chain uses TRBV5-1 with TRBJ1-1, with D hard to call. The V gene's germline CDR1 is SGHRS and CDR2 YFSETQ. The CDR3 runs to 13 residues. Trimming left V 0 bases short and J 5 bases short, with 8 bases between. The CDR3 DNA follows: TGCGCCAGCAGCTTGGAACCTGGGACTGAAGCTTTCTTT. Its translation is CASSLEPGTEAFF.

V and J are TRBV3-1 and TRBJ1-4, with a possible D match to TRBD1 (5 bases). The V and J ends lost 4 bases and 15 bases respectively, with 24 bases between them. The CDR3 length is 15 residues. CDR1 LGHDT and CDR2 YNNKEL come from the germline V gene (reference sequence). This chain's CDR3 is CASSRTVGRALGLFF. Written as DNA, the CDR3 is TGTGCCAGCAGCCGAACCGTGGGGCGCGCTCTTGGTTTGTTTTTT.

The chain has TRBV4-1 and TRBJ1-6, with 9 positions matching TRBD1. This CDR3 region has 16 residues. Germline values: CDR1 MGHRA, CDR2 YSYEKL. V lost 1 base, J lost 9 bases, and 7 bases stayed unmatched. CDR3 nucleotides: TGCGCCAGCAGCCAAGTGCCGGGACAGGGAGGTTCACCCCTCCACTTT. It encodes CASSQVPGQGGSPLHF.

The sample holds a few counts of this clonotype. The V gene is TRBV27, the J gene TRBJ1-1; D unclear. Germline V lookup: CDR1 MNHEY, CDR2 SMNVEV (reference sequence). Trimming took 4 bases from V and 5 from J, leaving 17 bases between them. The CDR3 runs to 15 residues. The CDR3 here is CASSSRLSDGTEAFF. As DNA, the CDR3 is TGTGCCAGCAGTTCAAGACTCAGTGACGGTACTGAAGCTTTCTTT.